This T cell receptor (beta chain) was retrieved from a study of cytomegalovirus exposure and HLA in healthy donors. It was with 60 Vbeta and 13 Jbeta primers that the PCR ran. The repertoire was sequenced with immunoSEQ multiplex PCR; TCRdb's copy has only in-frame clones and lacks some. There are roughly 160,000 clones in the sample; approximately 85% occur only once, and 9.3% lies in the top ten. Samples came from healthy bone marrow donors. From germline, CDR1 is KGHSH and CDR2 LQKENI. CDR3 length: 15 amino acids. V gave up 3 bases and J gave up 7 bases; unmatched junction bases: 3. The V gene is TRBV18, the J gene TRBJ1-6, with 10 nucleotides matching TRBD1. This clonotype originated in a young man in good health and CMV-seropositive. The sample taken for sequencing was PBMCs. CDR3 bases: TGTGCCAGCTCACCGGGACAGGGGCCCAATTCACCCCTCCACTTT. It translates to CASSPGQGPNSPLHF.